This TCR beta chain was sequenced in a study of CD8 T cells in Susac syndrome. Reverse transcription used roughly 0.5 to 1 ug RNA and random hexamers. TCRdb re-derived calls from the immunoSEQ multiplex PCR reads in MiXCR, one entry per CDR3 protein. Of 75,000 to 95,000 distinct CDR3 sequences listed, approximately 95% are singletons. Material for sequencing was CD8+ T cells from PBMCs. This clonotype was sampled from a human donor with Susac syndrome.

The CDR3 DNA sequence: TGTGCCAGCAGCCAAGACCTTCCCGGGAACCCCTACGAGCAGTACTTC. As protein: CASSQDLPGNPYEQYF. V and J are TRBV4-2 and TRBJ2-7; weak D call: TRBD2 (5 bases). Trimming cost V 0 bases and J 2 bases, with 14 bases left between them. The CDR3 is made up of 16 amino acids. Germline V CDR1 and CDR2: LGHNA, YNFKEQ.